This TCR beta chain was identified during a study of radiation and T cells in renal cell carcinoma. Findings of the study overall: From baseline, blood top tumor clonotypes peaked at 2 weeks post-radiation.

CDR3 length: 14 residues. The V end was cut by 5 bases, the J end by 7 bases, with 17 bases between. Germline V gene lookup returns CDR1 SGHVS and CDR2 FNYEAQ. Time point given: blood 4 weeks post-SBRT, at nephrectomy. Regarding treatment: 15 Gy SBRT to primary tumor, nephrectomy 4 weeks later. Details on this clone: The antigen is unknown.

Produced via immunoSEQ multiplex PCR; TCRdb's table is partial and in-frame only. Here the sample spans around 100,000 clones, 70% to 85% being singletons. The chain recombines TRBV7-6 with TRBJ1-1; the D gene is possibly TRBD1 (6 bases). This TCR was sampled from a man aged 55 to 70 with renal cell carcinoma. The specimen was blood, collected from a patient whose treatment included radiotherapy and nephrectomy. The CDR3 spells CASSLRWGQGEAFF. Written as DNA, the CDR3 is TGTGCCAGCAGCCTAAGGTGGGGGCAGGGTGAAGCTTTCTTT.